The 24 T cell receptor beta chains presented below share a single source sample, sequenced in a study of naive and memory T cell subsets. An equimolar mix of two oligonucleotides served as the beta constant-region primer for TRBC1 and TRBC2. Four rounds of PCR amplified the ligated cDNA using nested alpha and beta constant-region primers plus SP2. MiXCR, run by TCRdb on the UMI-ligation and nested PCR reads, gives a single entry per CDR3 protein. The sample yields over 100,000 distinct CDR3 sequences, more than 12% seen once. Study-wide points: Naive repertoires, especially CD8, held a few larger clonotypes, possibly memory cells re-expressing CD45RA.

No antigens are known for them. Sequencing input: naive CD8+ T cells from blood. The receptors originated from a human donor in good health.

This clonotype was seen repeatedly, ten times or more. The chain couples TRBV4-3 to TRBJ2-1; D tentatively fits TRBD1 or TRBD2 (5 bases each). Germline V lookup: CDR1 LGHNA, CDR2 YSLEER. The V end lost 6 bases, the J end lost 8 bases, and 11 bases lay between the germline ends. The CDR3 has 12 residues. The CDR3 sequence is CASRGTQDEQFF. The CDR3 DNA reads TGCGCCAGCAGAGGGACCCAGGATGAGCAGTTCTTC.

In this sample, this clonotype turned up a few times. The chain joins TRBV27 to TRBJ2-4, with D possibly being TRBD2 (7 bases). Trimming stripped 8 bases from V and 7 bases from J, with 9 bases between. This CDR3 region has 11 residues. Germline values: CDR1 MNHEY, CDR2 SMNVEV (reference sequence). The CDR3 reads CASGGANIQYF. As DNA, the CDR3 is TGTGCCAGCGGGGGGGCCAACATTCAGTACTTC.

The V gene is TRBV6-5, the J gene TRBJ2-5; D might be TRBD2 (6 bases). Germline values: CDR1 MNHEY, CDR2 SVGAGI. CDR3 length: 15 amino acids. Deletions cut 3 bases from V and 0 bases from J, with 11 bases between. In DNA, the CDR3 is TGTGCCAGCAGTTATTACGGCGGGGACCAAGAGACCCAGTACTTC. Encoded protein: CASSYYGGDQETQYF.

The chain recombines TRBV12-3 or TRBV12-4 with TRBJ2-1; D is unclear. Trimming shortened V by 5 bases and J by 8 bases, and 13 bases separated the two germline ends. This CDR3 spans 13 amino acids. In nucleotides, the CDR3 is TGTGCCAGCAGTCAACTAAGTAGAGATGAGCAGTTCTTC. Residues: CASSQLSRDEQFF.

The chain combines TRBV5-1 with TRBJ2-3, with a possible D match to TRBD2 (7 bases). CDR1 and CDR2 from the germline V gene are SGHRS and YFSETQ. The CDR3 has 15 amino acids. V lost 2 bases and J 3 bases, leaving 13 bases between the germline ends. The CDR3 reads CASSLRGGPTDTQYF. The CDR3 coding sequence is TGCGCCAGCAGCTTAAGGGGGGGCCCTACAGATACGCAGTATTTT. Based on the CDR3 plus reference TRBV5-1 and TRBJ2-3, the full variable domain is KAGVTQTPRYLIKTRGQQVTLSCSPISGHRSVSWYQQTPGQGLQFLFEYFSETQRNKGNFPGRFSGRQFSNSRSEMNVSTLELGDSALYLCASSLRGGPTDTQYFGPGTRLTVL.

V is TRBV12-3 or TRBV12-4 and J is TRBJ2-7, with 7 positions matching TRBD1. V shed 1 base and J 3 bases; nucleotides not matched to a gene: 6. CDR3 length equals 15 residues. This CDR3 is CASSLEAGGYYEQYF. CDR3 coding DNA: TGTGCCAGCAGTTTAGAGGCAGGGGGTTACTACGAGCAGTACTTC.

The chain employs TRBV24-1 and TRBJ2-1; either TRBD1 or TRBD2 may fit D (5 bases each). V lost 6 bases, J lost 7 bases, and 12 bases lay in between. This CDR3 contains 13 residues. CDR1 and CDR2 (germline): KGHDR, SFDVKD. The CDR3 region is CATSYGTSNEQFF. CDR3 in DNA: TGTGCCACCAGTTATGGGACCAGTAATGAGCAGTTCTTC.

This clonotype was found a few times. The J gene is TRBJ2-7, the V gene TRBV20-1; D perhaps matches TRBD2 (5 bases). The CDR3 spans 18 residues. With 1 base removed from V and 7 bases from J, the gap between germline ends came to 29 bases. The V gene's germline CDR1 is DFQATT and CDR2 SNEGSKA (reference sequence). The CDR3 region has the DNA TGCAGTGCTAGAGGGAAGCCCCCATTTCAGGCGGGTCCTGTTGAGCAGTACTTC. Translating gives CSARGKPPFQAGPVEQYF.

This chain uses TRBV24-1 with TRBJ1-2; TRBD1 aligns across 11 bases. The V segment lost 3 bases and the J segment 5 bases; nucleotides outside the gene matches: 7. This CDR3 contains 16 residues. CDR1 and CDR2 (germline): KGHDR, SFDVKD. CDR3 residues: CATSDPGTGGRYGYTF. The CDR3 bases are TGTGCCACCAGTGATCCTGGGACAGGGGGAAGATATGGCTACACCTTC.

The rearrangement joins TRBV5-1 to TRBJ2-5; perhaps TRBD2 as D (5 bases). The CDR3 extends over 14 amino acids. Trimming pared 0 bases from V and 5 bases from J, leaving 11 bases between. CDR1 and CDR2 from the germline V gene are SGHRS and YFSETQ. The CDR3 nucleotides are TGCGCCAGCAGCTTGGCTGGGAGTAGCGAGACCCAGTACTTC. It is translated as CASSLAGSSETQYF.

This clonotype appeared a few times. CDR3 coding DNA: TGTGCCAGCAGCTTAGACTATAGCTTCCCCTACAATGAGCAGTTCTTC. Amino acid sequence: CASSLDYSFPYNEQFF. The chain employs TRBV7-9 and TRBJ2-1; D unclear. Trimming left V 1 base short and J 2 bases short, with 12 bases between. There are 16 residues in the CDR3. CDR1 and CDR2 from the germline V gene are SEHNR and FQNEAQ (reference sequence).

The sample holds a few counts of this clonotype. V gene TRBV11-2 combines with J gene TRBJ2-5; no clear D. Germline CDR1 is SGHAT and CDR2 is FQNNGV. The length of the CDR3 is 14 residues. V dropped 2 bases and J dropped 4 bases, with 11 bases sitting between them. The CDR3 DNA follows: TGTGCCAGCAGCTTATCTGGTAGTTCAGAGACCCAGTACTTC. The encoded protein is CASSLSGSSETQYF.

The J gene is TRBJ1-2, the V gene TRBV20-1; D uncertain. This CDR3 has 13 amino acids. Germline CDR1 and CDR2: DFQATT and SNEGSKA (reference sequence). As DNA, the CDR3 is TGCACTGATACGGAGGGAGCCATCTATGGCTACACCTTC. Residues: CTDTEGAIYGYTF.

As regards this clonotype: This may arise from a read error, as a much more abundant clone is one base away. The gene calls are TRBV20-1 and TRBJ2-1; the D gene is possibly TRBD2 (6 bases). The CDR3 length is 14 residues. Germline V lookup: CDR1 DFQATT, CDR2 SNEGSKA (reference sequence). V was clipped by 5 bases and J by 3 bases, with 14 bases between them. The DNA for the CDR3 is TGCAGTGCTGGCGGGGCAGGGCACTACAATGAGCAGTTCTTC. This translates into CSAGGAGHYNEQFF.

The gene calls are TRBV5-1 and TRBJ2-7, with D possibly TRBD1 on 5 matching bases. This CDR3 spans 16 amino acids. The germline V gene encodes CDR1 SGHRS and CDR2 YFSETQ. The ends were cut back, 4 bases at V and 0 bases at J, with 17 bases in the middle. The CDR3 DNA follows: TGCGCCAGCAGCCCGCTAGTCGACAGATACTCCTACGAGCAGTACTTC. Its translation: CASSPLVDRYSYEQYF.

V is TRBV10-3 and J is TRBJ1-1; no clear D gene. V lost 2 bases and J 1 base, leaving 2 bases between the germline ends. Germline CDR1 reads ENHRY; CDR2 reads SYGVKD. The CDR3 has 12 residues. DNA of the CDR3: TGTGCCATCAGTGAGGGGAACACTGAAGCTTTCTTT. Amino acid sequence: CAISEGNTEAFF.

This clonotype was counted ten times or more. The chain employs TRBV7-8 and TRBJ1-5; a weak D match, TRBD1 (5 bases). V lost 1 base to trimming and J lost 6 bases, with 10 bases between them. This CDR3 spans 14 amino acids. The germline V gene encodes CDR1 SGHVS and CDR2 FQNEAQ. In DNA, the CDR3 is TGTGCCAGCAGCTTAGAAGGGGAGGGTCAGCCCCAGCATTTT. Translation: CASSLEGEGQPQHF.

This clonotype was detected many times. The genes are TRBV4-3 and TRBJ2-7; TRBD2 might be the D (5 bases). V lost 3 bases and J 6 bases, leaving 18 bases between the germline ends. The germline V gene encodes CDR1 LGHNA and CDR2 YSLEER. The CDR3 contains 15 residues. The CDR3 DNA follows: TGCGCCAGCAGCCAGGGCCGGGCGGGCGGACTCGAGCAGTACTTC. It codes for CASSQGRAGGLEQYF.

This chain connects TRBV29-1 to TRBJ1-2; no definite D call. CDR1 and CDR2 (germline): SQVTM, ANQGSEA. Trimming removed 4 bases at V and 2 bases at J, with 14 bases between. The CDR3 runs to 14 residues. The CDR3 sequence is CSVVGGRRNYGYTF. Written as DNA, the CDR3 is TGCAGCGTTGTTGGCGGGCGTAGAAACTATGGCTACACCTTC. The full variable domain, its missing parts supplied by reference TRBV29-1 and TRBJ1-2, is SAVISQKPSRDICQRGTSLTIQCQVDSQVTMMFWYRQQPGQSLTLIATANQGSEATYESGFVIDKFPISRPNLTFSTLTVSNMSPEDSSIYLCSVVGGRRNYGYTFGSGTRLTVV.

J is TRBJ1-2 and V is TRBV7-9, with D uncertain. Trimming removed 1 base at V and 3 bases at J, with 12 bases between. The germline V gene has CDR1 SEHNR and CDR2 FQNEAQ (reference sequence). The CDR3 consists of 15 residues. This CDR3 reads CASSLGTSPYYGYTF. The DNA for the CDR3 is TGTGCCAGCAGCTTAGGGACGAGCCCCTACTATGGCTACACCTTC.

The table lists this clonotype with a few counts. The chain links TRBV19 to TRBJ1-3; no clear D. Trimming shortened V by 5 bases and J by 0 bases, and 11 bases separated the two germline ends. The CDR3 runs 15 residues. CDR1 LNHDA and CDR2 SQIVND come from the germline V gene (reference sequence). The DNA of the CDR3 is TGTGCCAGTAGTCCCGATGACCTCTCTGGAAACACCATATATTTT. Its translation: CASSPDDLSGNTIYF.

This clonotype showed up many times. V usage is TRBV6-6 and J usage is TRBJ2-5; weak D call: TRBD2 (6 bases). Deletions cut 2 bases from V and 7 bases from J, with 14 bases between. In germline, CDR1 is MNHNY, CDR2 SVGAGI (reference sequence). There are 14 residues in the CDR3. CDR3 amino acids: CASSYVAGLSTQYF. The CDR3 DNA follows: TGTGCCAGCAGTTACGTTGCGGGGCTATCGACCCAGTACTTC.

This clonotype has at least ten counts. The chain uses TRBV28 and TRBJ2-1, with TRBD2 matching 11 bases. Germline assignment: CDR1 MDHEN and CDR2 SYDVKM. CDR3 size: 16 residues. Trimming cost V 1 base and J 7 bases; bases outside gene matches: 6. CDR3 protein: CASSLYASGGLNEQFF. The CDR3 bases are TGTGCCAGCAGTTTATACGCTAGCGGGGGGCTAAATGAGCAGTTCTTC. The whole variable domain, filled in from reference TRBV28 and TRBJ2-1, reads DVKVTQSSRYLVKRTGEKVFLECVQDMDHENMFWYRQDPGLGLRLIYFSYDVKMKEKGDIPEGYSVSREKKERFSLILESASTNQTSMYLCASSLYASGGLNEQFFGPGTRLTVL.

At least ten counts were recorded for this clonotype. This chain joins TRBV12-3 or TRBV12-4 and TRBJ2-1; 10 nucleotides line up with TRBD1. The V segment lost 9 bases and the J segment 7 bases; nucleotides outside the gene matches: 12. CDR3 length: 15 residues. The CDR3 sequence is CASPTPGQGWNEQFF. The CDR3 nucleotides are TGTGCCAGTCCGACACCGGGACAGGGGTGGAATGAGCAGTTCTTC.